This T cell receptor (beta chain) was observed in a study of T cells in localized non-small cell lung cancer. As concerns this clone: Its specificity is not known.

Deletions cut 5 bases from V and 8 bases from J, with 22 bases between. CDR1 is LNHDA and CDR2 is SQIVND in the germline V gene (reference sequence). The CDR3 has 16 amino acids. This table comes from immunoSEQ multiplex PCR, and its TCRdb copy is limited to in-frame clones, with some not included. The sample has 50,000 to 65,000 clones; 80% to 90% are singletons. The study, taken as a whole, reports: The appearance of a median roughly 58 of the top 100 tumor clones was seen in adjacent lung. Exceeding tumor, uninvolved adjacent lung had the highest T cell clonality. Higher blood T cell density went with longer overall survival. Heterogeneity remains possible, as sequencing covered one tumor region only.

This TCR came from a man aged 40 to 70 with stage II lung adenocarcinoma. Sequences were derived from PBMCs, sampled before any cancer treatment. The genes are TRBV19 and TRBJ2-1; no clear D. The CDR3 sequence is CASSSRAAKYVDEQFF. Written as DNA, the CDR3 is TGTGCCAGTAGTTCCCGCGCGGCGAAATATGTTGATGAGCAGTTCTTC.